The 28 T cell receptor beta chains below were found in one sample sequenced in a study of Tregs in tolerant kidney transplant recipients. TCRdb's copy holds only in-frame clones and misses some; the assay was immunoSEQ multiplex PCR. The sample lists 15,000 to 20,000 clones; 75% to 85% were seen once. Sequenced: Tregs from blood. The receptors here all came from a human donor in good health.

The J gene is TRBJ2-5, the V gene TRBV29-1; TRBD1 aligns across 11 bases. Germline assignment: CDR1 SQVTM and CDR2 ANQGSEA. This CDR3 spans 14 amino acids. Trimming took 7 bases from V and 4 from J; bases not matched to a gene: 8. The CDR3 region has the DNA TGCAGCGCCGAGGGACAGGGGGTTGGAGAGACCCAGTACTTC. Its translation is CSAEGQGVGETQYF. Supplemented by reference TRBV29-1 and TRBJ2-5, the full variable domain reads SAVISQKPSRDICQRGTSLTIQCQVDSQVTMMFWYRQQPGQSLTLIATANQGSEATYESGFVIDKFPISRPNLTFSTLTVSNMSPEDSSIYLCSAEGQGVGETQYFGPGTRLLVL.

This clone has only one observation. V gene TRBV2 combines with J gene TRBJ2-5; 8 bases align to TRBD2. Germline V gene lookup returns CDR1 SNHLY and CDR2 FYNNEI. Unmatched junction bases numbered 4, after V lost 5 bases and J lost 5 bases. The CDR3 has 13 residues. This CDR3 reads CASSQEREETQYF. In DNA form, the CDR3 reads TGTGCCAGCAGTCAGGAGCGGGAGGAGACCCAGTACTTC.

This rearrangement joins TRBV18 to TRBJ2-6; D may be TRBD1 (6 bases). The CDR3 length is 21 residues. The germline V and J ends were trimmed by 1 base and 0 bases, with 22 bases remaining between them. Germline loops: CDR1 KGHSH, CDR2 LQKENI. The CDR3 loop reads CASSPRAPPNRVLSGANVLTF. In nucleotides, the CDR3 is TGTGCCAGCTCACCACGGGCCCCCCCAAACAGGGTCCTCTCTGGGGCCAACGTCCTGACTTTC.

V is TRBV11-2 and J is TRBJ1-1; TRBD1 matches 8 bases. Germline CDR1 and CDR2: SGHAT and FQNNGV. Germline trimming cut 3 bases from V and 5 bases from J; bases unmatched to any gene: 5. The CDR3 covers 14 residues. CDR3 in amino acids: CASSFGQGLTEAFF. CDR3 nucleotide sequence: TGTGCCAGCAGCTTCGGACAGGGACTGACTGAAGCTTTCTTT.

This clone was counted a single time. J is TRBJ2-4 and V is TRBV7-9; TRBD1 agrees at 7 bases. V lost 5 bases to trimming and J lost 0 bases; unmatched junction nucleotides: 16. Germline V gives CDR1 SEHNR, CDR2 FQNEAQ (reference sequence). The CDR3 sequence is 19 residues long. The CDR3 DNA reads as TGTGCCAGCAGCCTGGGACAGACAAGAACCTACGTAGCCAAAAACATTCAGTACTTC. Translating gives CASSLGQTRTYVAKNIQYF.

This sequence joins TRBV30 and TRBJ2-7; D is unresolved. Germline CDR1 reads GTSNPN; CDR2 reads SVGIG (reference sequence). The V end was cut by 8 bases, the J end by 3 bases, with 11 bases between. The CDR3 loop spans 11 amino acids. The CDR3 region has the DNA TGTGCCGGCAAACTGAACTACGAGCAGTACTTC. Its translation: CAGKLNYEQYF.

This clone was seen a handful of times. This rearrangement joins TRBV29-1 to TRBJ2-3; tentative D call: TRBD2 (5 bases). The germline CDR1 and CDR2 sequences are SQVTM and ANQGSEA. The ends were cut back, 6 bases at V and 0 bases at J, with 13 bases in the middle. The CDR3 sequence is 14 residues long. In DNA, the CDR3 is TGCAGCGTCTCCTCGCGGGTGAGCACAGATACGCAGTATTTT. Amino acid sequence: CSVSSRVSTDTQYF.

J is TRBJ2-3 and V is TRBV18, with D perhaps matching TRBD2 (7 bases). The V gene's germline CDR1 is KGHSH and CDR2 LQKENI. The germline V and J ends were trimmed by 5 bases and 0 bases, with 12 bases remaining between them. The CDR3 contains 15 residues. The CDR3 DNA is TGTGCCAGCTCAGGGGGGGCCCAAAGCACAGATACGCAGTATTTT. Encoded protein: CASSGGAQSTDTQYF.

This rearrangement joins TRBV7-2 to TRBJ2-7; TRBD2 agrees at 16 bases. The CDR3 runs to 17 residues. In germline, CDR1 is SGHTA, CDR2 FQGNSA. V lost 5 bases to trimming and J lost 2 bases; unmatched junction nucleotides: 6. CDR3 residues: CASSRGLAGGATYEQYF. Here the CDR3 DNA reads TGTGCCAGCAGCCGGGGACTAGCGGGAGGGGCAACCTACGAGCAGTACTTC.

This clone has only a few counts. The V gene is TRBV5-1, the J gene TRBJ2-3, with a weak D call TRBD1 (5 bases). V gave up 0 bases and J gave up 2 bases, with 10 bases separating them. The CDR3 covers 15 residues. Germline CDR1 reads SGHRS; CDR2 reads YFSETQ. Here the CDR3 reads CASSLVGAPTDTQYF. CDR3 DNA: TGCGCCAGCAGCTTGGTTGGGGCCCCCACAGATACGCAGTATTTT. The full variable domain, with the rest looked up from reference TRBV5-1 and TRBJ2-3, is KAGVTQTPRYLIKTRGQQVTLSCSPISGHRSVSWYQQTPGQGLQFLFEYFSETQRNKGNFPGRFSGRQFSNSRSEMNVSTLELGDSALYLCASSLVGAPTDTQYFGPGTRLTVL.

V usage is TRBV15 and J usage is TRBJ2-1; possibly TRBD1 for D (6 bases). This CDR3 spans 16 amino acids. Germline CDR1 is LNHNV and CDR2 is YYDKDF (reference sequence). With 5 bases removed from V and 2 bases from J, the gap between germline ends came to 16 bases. This chain's CDR3 is CATSPHYREPYNEQFF. CDR3 nucleotide sequence: TGTGCCACCAGCCCACACTACAGGGAGCCCTACAATGAGCAGTTCTTC. Based on the CDR3 plus reference TRBV15 and TRBJ2-1, the full variable domain is DAMVIQNPRYQVTQFGKPVTLSCSQTLNHNVMYWYQQKSSQAPKLLFHYYDKDFNNEADTPDNFQSRRPNTSFCFLDIRSPGLGDTAMYLCATSPHYREPYNEQFFGPGTRLTVL.

The DNA for the CDR3 is TGTGCCAGCAGCTTAGGGGGATTACAGGGGCATGAAGCTTTCTTT. Its protein is CASSLGGLQGHEAFF. The rearrangement links TRBV11-2 to TRBJ1-1; 7 bases match TRBD1. The ends lost 1 base at V and 7 bases at J; junction bases unmatched: 9. The germline gives CDR1 SGHAT, CDR2 FQNNGV. The CDR3 sequence is 15 residues long.

This clone has only a few counts. V usage is TRBV18 and J usage is TRBJ1-1; D not certain. The V end lost 3 bases, the J end lost 5 bases, and 13 bases lay between the germline ends. Per the germline V gene, CDR1 is KGHSH and CDR2 is LQKENI. The CDR3 runs 14 residues. CDR3 DNA: TGTGCCAGCTCACCGGAGGGAGCGGGGACTGAAGCTTTCTTT. As protein: CASSPEGAGTEAFF. Supplemented by reference TRBV18 and TRBJ1-1, the full variable domain reads NAGVMQNPRHLVRRRGQEARLRCSPMKGHSHVYWYRQLPEEGLKFMVYLQKENIIDESGMPKERFSAEFPKEGPSILRIQQVVRGDSAAYFCASSPEGAGTEAFFGQGTRLTVV.

The CDR3 bases are TGTGCCATGAACTCGGGACAGGGTTCCTATGGCTACACCTTC. Residues: CAMNSGQGSYGYTF. The V gene is TRBV10-3, the J gene TRBJ1-2; TRBD1 agrees at 9 bases. The CDR3 runs 14 residues. Germline V gene data show CDR1 as ENHRY and CDR2 as SYGVKD. Germline trimming cut 9 bases from V and 4 bases from J; bases unmatched to any gene: 9.

The chain carries TRBV7-8 and TRBJ2-1; 8 nucleotides align to TRBD2. The CDR3 loop spans 19 amino acids. V trimming: 1 base; J trimming: 0 bases; junction bases outside the gene matches: 11. Germline V gene lookup returns CDR1 SGHVS and CDR2 FQNEAQ. In DNA form, the CDR3 reads TGTGCCAGCAGCTTAGAATTCAGGAGCGGGAGACCCTCCTACAATGAGCAGTTCTTC. It yields the protein CASSLEFRSGRPSYNEQFF.

V usage is TRBV7-8 and J usage is TRBJ1-2; 8 bases fit TRBD1. V was pared by 4 bases and J by 4 bases, with 11 bases of the junction left unmatched. The CDR3 runs to 16 residues. The V gene's germline CDR1 is SGHVS and CDR2 FQNEAQ. The CDR3 DNA reads TGTGCCAGCAGCTCAATATTTGGACAGGGCCCCTATGGCTACACCTTC. Protein: CASSSIFGQGPYGYTF.

This clone was found once. This rearrangement joins TRBV6-6 to TRBJ2-7, with no clear D. The CDR3 has 11 residues. The germline CDR1 and CDR2 sequences are MNHNY and SVGAGI (reference sequence). The V end was cut by 8 bases, the J end by 4 bases, with 9 bases between. CDR3 residues: CASGLLYEQYF. The CDR3 DNA sequence: TGTGCCAGCGGGCTATTGTACGAGCAGTACTTC.

This clone was counted only a few times. The V call is TRBV5-1, the J call TRBJ2-3; 9 bases are shared with TRBD2. Germline CDR1 and CDR2: SGHRS and YFSETQ. There are 17 residues in the CDR3. J gave up 1 base and V 3 bases, and 9 bases lay outside the gene matches. The CDR3 region has the DNA TGCGCCAGCAGCTGGACGGCGGGGGGGCCGGGCACAGATACGCAGTATTTT. Its protein is CASSWTAGGPGTDTQYF.

This rearrangement joins TRBV2 to TRBJ1-2, with 8 bases fitting TRBD1. Germline loops: CDR1 SNHLY, CDR2 FYNNEI. The CDR3 covers 16 residues. J lost 6 bases, V lost 4 bases, and 13 bases had no gene match. The CDR3 spells CASSVGRGRGQDGYTF. In DNA, the CDR3 is TGTGCCAGCAGTGTGGGGAGAGGCAGGGGGCAAGATGGCTACACCTTC.

In this sample, this clone turned up a few times. This chain uses TRBV7-2 with TRBJ2-7, with 10 positions matching TRBD1. The length of the CDR3 is 14 residues. Germline CDR1 and CDR2: SGHTA and FQGNSA. V lost 3 bases and J lost 7; bases outside the gene matches: 6. The CDR3 bases are TGTGCCAGCAGCTTCTGGGACAGGGGACGTGAGCAGTACTTC. Its translation is CASSFWDRGREQYF.

The rearrangement joins TRBV5-1 to TRBJ2-2; a possible D gene is TRBD2 (7 bases). The V gene lost 1 base and the J gene lost 6 bases, with 13 bases spanning the gap. The germline V gene has CDR1 SGHRS and CDR2 YFSETQ. The CDR3 has 15 amino acids. The chain's CDR3 is CASSLSPGGAGELFF. DNA for the CDR3: TGCGCCAGCAGCTTGTCCCCGGGGGGCGCCGGGGAGCTGTTTTTT.

The gene calls are TRBV2 and TRBJ2-3, with 10 bases lining up with TRBD2. Germline lookup yields CDR1 SNHLY and CDR2 FYNNEI. The CDR3 runs 13 residues. V lost 8 bases and J lost 1; bases outside the gene matches: 0. CDR3 nucleotide sequence: TGTGCCAGCGGACTAGCGGGCACAGATACGCAGTATTTT. Translated, it gives CASGLAGTDTQYF. The full variable domain, completed using reference TRBV2 and TRBJ2-3, is EPEVTQTPSHQVTQMGQEVILRCVPISNHLYFYWYRQILGQKVEFLVSFYNNEISEKSEIFDDQFSVERPDGSNFTLKIRSTKLEDSAMYFCASGLAGTDTQYFGPGTRLTVL.

J is TRBJ2-1 and V is TRBV6-5; the D call may be TRBD1 or TRBD2 (6 bases each). The CDR3 has 15 amino acids. CDR1 is MNHEY and CDR2 is SVGAGI in the germline V gene. With 6 bases removed from V and 8 bases from J, the gap between germline ends came to 20 bases. The CDR3 sequence is CASRFRGGRWDEQFF. The CDR3 DNA is TGTGCCAGCAGATTCAGAGGGGGGAGGTGGGATGAGCAGTTCTTC.

The chain joins TRBV2 to TRBJ2-7; D might be TRBD2 (5 bases). The CDR3 loop spans 12 amino acids. CDR1 SNHLY and CDR2 FYNNEI come from the germline V gene. V was shortened by 11 bases and J by 3 bases, with 14 bases between the two germline ends. The CDR3 sequence is CAGGRTRYEQYF. The CDR3 DNA reads TGTGCCGGAGGCCGCACTCGCTACGAGCAGTACTTC.

This chain links TRBV18 with TRBJ1-2, with D unclear. Trimming stripped 8 bases from V and 1 base from J, with 17 bases between. The germline V gene has CDR1 KGHSH and CDR2 LQKENI. The CDR3 contains 15 residues. As DNA, the CDR3 is TGTGCCAGCGGCACGGACCCCTGGGATAACTATGGCTACACCTTC. This translates into CASGTDPWDNYGYTF.

The chain links TRBV10-3 to TRBJ1-1; no definite D call. V was pared by 0 bases and J by 1 base, with 9 bases between. The CDR3 runs 15 residues. In germline, CDR1 is ENHRY, CDR2 SYGVKD. The CDR3: CAISESRVRNTEAFF. CDR3 bases: TGTGCCATCAGTGAGTCGAGGGTCAGGAACACTGAAGCTTTCTTT.

This clone has a single count. This chain links TRBV7-3 with TRBJ1-1; 11 nucleotides line up with TRBD1. V shed 2 bases, J shed 11 bases, and the junction held 4 bases outside the gene matches. Germline V gives CDR1 SGHTA, CDR2 FQGTGA. This CDR3 contains 13 residues. In nucleotides, the CDR3 is TGTGCCAGCAGCTTAGGACAGGGGGCTTTGGCTTTCTTT. Translated, it gives CASSLGQGALAFF.

This sequence joins TRBV5-4 and TRBJ2-2, with a possible D match to TRBD2 (5 bases). The CDR3 is 16 residues long. Trimming stripped 2 bases from V and 0 bases from J, with 11 bases between. The germline CDR1 and CDR2 sequences are SGHNT and YYREEE (reference sequence). The CDR3 region is CASSFSGTANTGELFF. The CDR3 nucleotides are TGTGCCAGCAGCTTCAGCGGAACCGCGAACACCGGGGAGCTGTTTTTT.